This T cell receptor beta chain was documented in a study of blood T cell repertoires in COVID-19. For the study at large: The United States, Italy and Spain provided the acute and convalescent COVID-19 samples. PBMCs, B-cell-depleted T cells, or T cells provided the cDNA or gDNA that made up the material.

The data were produced by immunoSEQ multiplex PCR, yet TCRdb's version contains in-frame clones alone and is incomplete. This sample has about 74,000 clones, with 70% to 90% found just once. CDR3 length: 15 amino acids. In germline, CDR1 is SEHNR, CDR2 FQNEAQ (reference sequence). Trimming removed 9 bases from V and 4 bases from J, with 21 bases in between. The sequence came from a woman older than 75 with acute or convalescent COVID-19. What was sequenced was peripheral blood. This rearrangement joins TRBV7-9 to TRBJ1-1; TRBD1 is a possible D gene (6 bases). CDR3 coding DNA: TGTGCCAGTCAGCGTCGGGCAGGGGACGGCACTGAAGCTTTCTTT. This translates into CASQRRAGDGTEAFF.